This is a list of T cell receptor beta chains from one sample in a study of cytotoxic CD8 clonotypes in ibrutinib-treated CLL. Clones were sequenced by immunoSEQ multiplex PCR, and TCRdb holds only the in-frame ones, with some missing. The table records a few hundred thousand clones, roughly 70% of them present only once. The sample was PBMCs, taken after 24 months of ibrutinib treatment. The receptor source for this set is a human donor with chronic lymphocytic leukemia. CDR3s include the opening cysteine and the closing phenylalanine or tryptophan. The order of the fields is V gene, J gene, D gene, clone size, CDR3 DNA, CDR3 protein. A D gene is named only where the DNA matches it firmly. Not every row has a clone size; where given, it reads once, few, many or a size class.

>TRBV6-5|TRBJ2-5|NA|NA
TGTGCCAGCAGTTACTCGAGAACAACCCAAGAGACCCAGTACTTC
CASSYSRTTQETQYF
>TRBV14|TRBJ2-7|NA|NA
TGTGCCAGCAGCCAAATTCTTTCTGGTCAGGGATTGTACGAGCAGTACTTC
CASSQILSGQGLYEQYF
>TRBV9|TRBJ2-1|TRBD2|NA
TGTGCCAGCAGCCCCCGGCTAGCGGGTGACAATGAGCAGTTCTTC
CASSPRLAGDNEQFF
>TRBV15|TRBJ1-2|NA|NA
TGTGCCACCAGCAGAGATCGGTACTTGGAAGGCTACACCTTC
CATSRDRYLEGYTF
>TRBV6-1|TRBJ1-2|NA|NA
TGTGCCAGCAGACAAGCCCCGGCAGAGGGCTATGGCTACACCTTC
CASRQAPAEGYGYTF
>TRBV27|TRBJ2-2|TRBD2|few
TGTGCCAGCAGTCGAGGGACTAGCGGGACCTTGGACACCGGGGAGCTGTTTTTT
CASSRGTSGTLDTGELFF
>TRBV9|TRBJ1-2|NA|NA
TGTGCCAGCAGCGACAGTGCGACAGACTCTAACTATGGCTACACCTTC
CASSDSATDSNYGYTF
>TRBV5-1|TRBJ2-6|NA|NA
TGCGCCAGCTGGGGGAGAGGGGCTGCTGGGGCCAACGTCCTGACTTTC
CASWGRGAAGANVLTF
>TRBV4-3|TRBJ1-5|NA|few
TGCGCCAGCAGCCAAGATCGGGATCAGCCCCAGCATTTT
CASSQDRDQPQHF
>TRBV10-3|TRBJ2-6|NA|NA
TGTGCCATCTCATACCAAGACGCCCCTGGGGCCAACGTCCTGACTTTC
CAISYQDAPGANVLTF
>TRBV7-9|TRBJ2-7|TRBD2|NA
TGTGCCAGCAGCCCAACAGCAGCGGGAGTTAGCGAGCAGTACTTC
CASSPTAAGVSEQYF
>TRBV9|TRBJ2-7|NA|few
TGTGCCAGCAGCGTAGATGAGGGTAAACCCTACGAGCAGTACTTC
CASSVDEGKPYEQYF
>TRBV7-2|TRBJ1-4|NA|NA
TGTGCCAGCAGCTCTCGGGCGCTCCCCGGAGGATCGGAAAAACTGTTTTTT
CASSSRALPGGSEKLFF
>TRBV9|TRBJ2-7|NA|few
TGTGCCAGCAGCGTAGGCTACGAGCAGTACTTC
CASSVGYEQYF
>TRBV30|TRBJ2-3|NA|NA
TGTGCCTGGAGTAGCGCAGGCCCCACAGATACGCAGTATTTT
CAWSSAGPTDTQYF
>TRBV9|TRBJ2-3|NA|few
TGTGCCAGCAGCGGATATTATGATACGCAGTATTTT
CASSGYYDTQYF
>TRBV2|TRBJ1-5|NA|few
TGTGCCAGCAGTGGTGGCTCCGACTTTACCAATCAGCCCCAGCATTTT
CASSGGSDFTNQPQHF
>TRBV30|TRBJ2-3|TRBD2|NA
TGTGCCTGGAGCCGTTTAAGCGGGAGAGCAGATACGCAGTATTTT
CAWSRLSGRADTQYF
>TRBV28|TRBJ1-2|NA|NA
TGTGCCAGCGGATCTTCCGTAGACTATGGCTACACCTTC
CASGSSVDYGYTF
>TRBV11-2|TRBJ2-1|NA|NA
TGTGCCAGCAGCTTAAGCGGAATAACGGAGGATGAGCAGTTCTTC
CASSLSGITEDEQFF
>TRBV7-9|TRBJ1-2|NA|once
TGTGCCAGCAGCTTTAAGGTTGAGGGCTACACCTTC
CASSFKVEGYTF
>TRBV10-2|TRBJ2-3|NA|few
TGCGCCAGCAGTGAGTCAGGGGGGACTACAGATACGCAGTATTTT
CASSESGGTTDTQYF
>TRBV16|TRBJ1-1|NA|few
TGTGCCAGCAGCCAATTTAGCGGGAACACTGAAGCTTTCTTT
CASSQFSGNTEAFF
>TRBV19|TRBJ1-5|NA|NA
TGTGCCAGTAGTTCACCGAGGACACTTAGCAATCAGCCCCAGCATTTT
CASSSPRTLSNQPQHF
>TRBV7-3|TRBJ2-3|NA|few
TGTGCCAGCAGCTTAGTCGGGGGCCCGACAGATACGCAGTATTTT
CASSLVGGPTDTQYF
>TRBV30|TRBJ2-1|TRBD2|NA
TGTGCCTGGAGTGTACCACTAGCGGAGAGGGAGCAGTTCTTC
CAWSVPLAEREQFF
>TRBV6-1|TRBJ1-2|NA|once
TGTGCCAGCAGTGAAAGGGGAAGTAACTATGGCTACACCTTC
CASSERGSNYGYTF
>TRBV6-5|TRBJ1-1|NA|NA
TGTGCCAGCAGTTACTCCGGCGGGGGCGTCGGCACTGAAGCTTTCTTT
CASSYSGGGVGTEAFF
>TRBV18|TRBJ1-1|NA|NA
TGTGCCAGCTCACCAATCGAACAGGGAAACACTGAAGCTTTCTTT
CASSPIEQGNTEAFF
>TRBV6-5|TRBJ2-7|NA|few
TGTGCCAGCAGTTACTCGGGCAGAACCTACGAGCAGTACTTC
CASSYSGRTYEQYF
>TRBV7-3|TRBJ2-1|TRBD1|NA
TGTGCCAGCAGCTTGAGGCCGGACAGGGTAGACTACAATGAGCAGTTCTTC
CASSLRPDRVDYNEQFF
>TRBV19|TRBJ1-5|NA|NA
TGTGCCAGTAGTATCGCCAGGGAGGGCAATCAGCCCCAGCATTTT
CASSIAREGNQPQHF
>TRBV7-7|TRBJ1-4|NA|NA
TGTGCTAGCAGCTTATCCGGGAGCGAAAAACTGTTTTTT
CASSLSGSEKLFF
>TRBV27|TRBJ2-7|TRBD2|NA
TGTGCCAGCGGGACTAGCTCCTCCTACGAGCAGTACTTC
CASGTSSSYEQYF
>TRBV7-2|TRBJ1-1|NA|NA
TGTGCCAGCAGCTTAAAGGGGGTGGCTGAAGCTTTCTTT
CASSLKGVAEAFF
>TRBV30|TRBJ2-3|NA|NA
TGTGCCTGGAGTGTAAGCGGGTTGGCAGATACGCAGTATTTT
CAWSVSGLADTQYF
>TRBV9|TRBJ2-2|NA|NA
TGTGCCAGCAGCCCCAGCATGCTAACAAACACCGGGGAGCTGTTTTTT
CASSPSMLTNTGELFF
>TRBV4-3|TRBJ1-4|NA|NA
TGCGCCAGCAGCCAAGACAGGGAGTTAAAACTGTTTTTT
CASSQDRELKLFF
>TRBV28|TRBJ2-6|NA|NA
TGTGCCAGCAGTCGCGCAGTGGGGGCCAACGTCCTGACTTTC
CASSRAVGANVLTF
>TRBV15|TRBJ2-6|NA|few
TGTGCCACCAGCAGAGATATCTCAGCCGGGGCCAACGTCCTGACTTTC
CATSRDISAGANVLTF
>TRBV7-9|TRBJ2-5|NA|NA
TGTGCCAGCAGTTGGGGTAACAGGGAGGTGGGAGAGACCCAGTACTTC
CASSWGNREVGETQYF
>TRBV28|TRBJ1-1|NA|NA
TGTGCCAGCAGCTTACAGTACACTGAAGCTTTCTTT
CASSLQYTEAFF
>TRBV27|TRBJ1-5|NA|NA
TGTGCCAGCAGACCACAGGGAACTCAGCCCCAGCATTTT
CASRPQGTQPQHF
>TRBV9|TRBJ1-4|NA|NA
TGTGCCAGCAGCGTAGATGAATCCGGCGAACTGTTTTTT
CASSVDESGELFF
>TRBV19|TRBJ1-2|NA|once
TGTGCCAGTAGTGATGGGGGGCCCCCCTATGGCTACACCTTC
CASSDGGPPYGYTF
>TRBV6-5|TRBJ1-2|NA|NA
TGTGCCAGCAGGGAATCGGGATCCCTCTACACCTTC
CASRESGSLYTF
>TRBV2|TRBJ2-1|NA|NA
TGTGCCAGCAGCCGGACCGAGAGTGGGTTCTTC
CASSRTESGFF
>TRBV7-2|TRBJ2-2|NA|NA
TGTGCCAGCAGCCTTAGACAGATCACCGGGGAGCTGTTTTTT
CASSLRQITGELFF
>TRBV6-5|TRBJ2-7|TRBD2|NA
TGTGCCAGCAGCAAAGGTCCTAGCGGGTTGTACGAGCAGTACTTC
CASSKGPSGLYEQYF
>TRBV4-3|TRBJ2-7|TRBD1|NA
TGCGCCAGCAGCCAACAGGGGACAGACGAGCAGTACTTC
CASSQQGTDEQYF
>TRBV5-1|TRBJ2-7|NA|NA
TGCGCCAGCAGCGACCCAGGGTTCTACGAGCAGTACTTC
CASSDPGFYEQYF
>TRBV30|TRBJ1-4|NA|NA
TGTGCCTGGGGCGTGGGGGCCGGTGAAAAACTGTTTTTT
CAWGVGAGEKLFF
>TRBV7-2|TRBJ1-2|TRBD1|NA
TGTGCCAGCAGCTCAATCTTCGGACAGGGGGAGGGCTACACCTTC
CASSSIFGQGEGYTF
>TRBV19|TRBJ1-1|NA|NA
TGTGCCAGTACCCCAACCGTTGGGGTAGTGAACACTGAAGCTTTCTTT
CASTPTVGVVNTEAFF
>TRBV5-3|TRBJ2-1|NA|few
TGTGCCAGAACCCGAAATGAGCAGTTCTTC
CARTRNEQFF